Given below is one T cell receptor beta chain in context. This clone's antigen is unknown. Nothing much larger sits one base from this clone, and base qualities are not available. This entry is derived from a study of cytomegalovirus exposure and HLA in healthy donors (dated by TCRdb to 2015 to 2018). The study in broad terms: An earlier analysis of 587 of the donors reported under 300 Gb of sequence data and 95 million to 130 million unique TCR beta sequences obtained from about 180 million T cells. An early release covering around 630 HLA-typed donors comprised 250 to 350 gigabases of sequencing data and around 80 million unique TCR sequences. The genetic ancestry cluster associated with self-reported Caucasian donors included 65% to 90% of the 398 genotyped donors. The study was designed to test whether signatures of past pathogen exposure could be identified by cataloging public T cell receptors. The study profiled the T cell repertoires of 550 to 700 subjects by immunosequencing and related them to cytomegalovirus serostatus. A separate validation cohort of approximately 130 different subjects was used in addition to the roughly 700-subject first cohort. The study combined high-throughput TCR immunosequencing, statistical association of individual TCRs with disease status, and machine learning to predict cytomegalovirus infection status. To study patterns of TCR occurrence, a later analysis re-analyzed previously published TCR beta repertoires from hundreds of donors and added high-resolution HLA genotyping. The later analysis used no new phenotypic data to find candidate immune exposures, relying instead on TCR beta sequences and their occurrence across donors. To decide whether each TCR beta V gene segment behaved as functional or pseudogenic, an earlier analysis of approximately 590 of the donors relied on high-throughput TCR beta sequencing. Donor age, sex, ethnicity and CMV serostatus were compiled alongside the repertoire data. A later genetic analysis took genome-wide SNP genotypes for 398 of the 666 donors and used that subset as a discovery cohort. Every discovery cohort repertoire had been produced on one sequencing platform. Class I and class II HLA loci were covered by the typing at four-digit resolution. The number of typed donors differed by locus: about 620-630 for A, B, C, DRB1 and DQB1; 522 for DQA1; 606 for DPA1; and some 430 for DPB1. Because of strong linkage in the cohort, roughly five DR-DQ haplotypes were treated as single units for association and clustering. Among around 400 genotyped donors of the cohort, an average of around 240,000 unique TCR beta nucleotide sequences was sequenced per donor, of which approximately 18% were non-productive.

Study-level results and caveats: In vitro tests confirmed that three of the cytomegalovirus-associated TCR beta chains recognize cytomegalovirus antigens. Correlated functional status among segregating V segments might reflect linkage disequilibrium, but an unknown experimental factor could not be ruled out. A later analysis found that HLA-associated TCR beta chains were more clonally expanded and had lower generation probabilities than equally common non-associated chains. A later genetic analysis reported fewer N-insertions in productive TCRs among donors in an Asian-associated ancestry cluster than the approximately 700-donor mean. A further reported finding was that TCR beta sequences accurately predicted the HLA-A and HLA-B alleles for most subjects in the first cohort. Cytomegalovirus status was reported to be diagnosed by the classifier with high specificity and sensitivity in both the original and validation cohorts. According to the authors, the approach could potentially be generalized to other disease states and immunological phenotypes. Roughly uniform sequencing depth across donors was assumed in presence/absence analyses, although this assumption may not hold. A total of fewer than 200 TCR beta chains were listed by the study as associated with cytomegalovirus. In a later analysis, TCR association rates were found to vary across HLA loci, with the most associated TCRs seen for DRB1 alleles and the fewest for HLA-C alleles. A cluster of highly shared sequence variants was judged likely to represent a technical artifact of the sequencing pipeline. A later genetic analysis associated a missense DCLRE1C variant with V-gene and J-gene trimming of TCR beta chains, and an independent cohort replicated the association. In an earlier analysis of about 600 of the donors, most TCR beta V segments appeared in productive rearrangements about 90% or about 30% of the time, broadly matching IMGT annotations. Because HLA typing was missing for some donors at each locus, association tests included only the typed subset. For the cohort, immune exposure information was limited to CMV serostatus. Strong co-occurrence of HLA alleles, especially DR and DQ, made assigning TCR associations to individual alleles difficult. The earlier analysis of about 600 of the donors excluded 15 to 20 rarely observed V segments, including chromosome 9 orphons, because counts were too low. Most TCR sequences were seen in very few donors, while some public TCRs were found in many individuals. In a later analysis, most CMV-associated TCR beta chains were found to appear HLA-restricted, with HLA associations seemingly driven largely by CMV exposure. Several of the top co-occurrence clusters appeared to be linked to parvovirus B19, influenza, CMV and Epstein-Barr virus, according to a later analysis. At a false discovery rate of 0.05, a later analysis linked around 17,000 TCR beta sequences to specific HLA alleles. The cohort was sequenced for TCR beta chains only, and without alpha or paired-chain data the features that could be detected were limited.

Libraries came from the immunoSEQ multiplex PCR assay. A mixture of 60 forward primers for TCR Vbeta segments and 13 reverse primers for TCR Jbeta segments was used in the multiplex PCR. The CDR3 region of rearranged TCR beta genes was amplified from genomic DNA with a multiplex PCR assay. The amplified TCR beta libraries were sequenced on the Illumina HiSeq System as 87-base-pair reads. From the authors' description of their analysis: A later analysis tallied 75 million to 85 million unique TCR beta chains across the 666 repertoires, and roughly 11 million of those chains were shared by two or more donors. A nearest-neighbor algorithm error-corrected the raw reads and collapsed the reads into unique sequences, merging closely related sequences to remove PCR and sequencing errors. Alignment of CDR3 sequences to IMGT reference sequences was used to assign V, D and J gene segments. For a sequence to be retained, a match of at least six nucleotides was required to both a V gene segment and a J gene segment. A rearrangement counted as productive if the CDR3 had no stop codons and remained in frame with V and J, and every other rearrangement counted as non-productive. CDR3 was defined by IMGT convention, running from the second conserved V-encoded cysteine to the conserved J-encoded phenylalanine. The earlier analysis of about 570 of the donors excluded any sequence lacking an unambiguous match to a single V gene segment. An earlier analysis of fewer than 650 of the donors classified V segments as functional when productive rearrangements were above 56.7% and as segregating when the standard deviation between donors was above 5%. A statistical classification framework was developed to diagnose cytomegalovirus status using the catalog of TCR beta chain sequences. V and J gene assignment, in a later analysis, came from comparing TCR nucleotide sequences with IMGT/GENE-DB human TR gene sequences. The TCRdist pipeline was used in a later analysis to assign CDR3 sequences and most-parsimonious VDJ recombination scenarios. In a later analysis, each TCR beta chain was defined by its CDR3 amino acid sequence together with its V-gene family, and reads without a unique V-gene family were excluded. In a later analysis, fewer than 600 highly shared, low-generation-probability nucleotide sequences were removed to address suspected cross-contamination and a sequencing artifact. In a later analysis, a clonal expansion index was calculated for each public chain from normalized within-repertoire ranks of inferred template counts. A later analysis computed generation probabilities with a VDJ recombination model fitted to out-of-frame rearrangements, and checked the results against IGoR. A later analysis scored TCR-TCR, TCR-HLA and TCR-CMV co-occurrence with hypergeometric tests, applying a repertoire-size bias correction to TCR pairs. In a later analysis, false discovery rates were estimated by permuting HLA or CMV assignments 20 times. In a later analysis, co-occurring TCRs were grouped using DBSCAN, with TCRdist sequence similarity added in when clustering inside HLA-allele-positive subsets. Co-occurrence clustering excluded repertoires with fewer than 30,000 or more than 120,000 public chains, plus five with anomalous nucleotide sharing. TCRdb provides this immuneACCESS table in a form limited to in-frame rearrangements. Some clones are lacking; in checked studies, under half of them reflect an unresolved V gene, and why the rest are absent is not known. That table gives V, J and clone size, and the DNA gave D and trimming. The sample table lists hundreds of thousands of clones, roughly 80% of them with a count of one. Approximately 6.5% of the sample belongs to the ten largest clones.

The cohort comprised around 700 healthy bone marrow donors. At the time of sampling, every cohort member was nominally healthy, though immune exposures that went unrecorded were likely present. The donor was CMV seropositive and belonged to the group of about 290 seropositive cohort members. A peripheral blood sample was collected from each donor, and TCR beta sequencing was performed on peripheral blood mononuclear cells. Genomic DNA extraction from the blood cell samples was performed with the Qiagen DNeasy Blood Extraction Kit. The source is a man between 40 and 49 years old in good health and CMV-seropositive. What was sequenced was PBMCs.

This receptor carries the CDR3 CASKGTSGSRNQETQYF. The DNA sequence reads TGTGCCAGTAAAGGGACTAGCGGGAGCCGTAACCAAGAGACCCAGTACTTC. The chain uses TRBV19 and TRBJ2-5; 14 bases in the junction line up with TRBD2. The CDR3 runs 17 amino acids, cysteine and phenylalanine included. This entry keeps only the CDR3 DNA: 51 bases, framed from base 1. CDR1 LNHDA and CDR2 SQIVND are derived from the germline V gene (reference sequence). Clipping removes 7 bases from V and 0 bases from J, with 7 as the unmatched junction base count.